These T cell receptor beta chains were read from a single sample in a study of human T cells and chemical hapten exposure. Each CDR3 protein is one row after TCRdb ran MiXCR on the RACE reads. This table holds roughly 100,000 distinct CDR3 sequences, roughly a tenth found once. This sample comprised whole blood, obtained in connection with sensitization to the hapten diphenylcyclopropenone (DPC). The receptors come from a woman in her sixties with alopecia areata. Some clones in this sample may be carry-over from other donors' samples. The CDR3 runs from the conserved cysteine through the conserved F or W. Fields, in order: V gene, clone size, CDR3 length, CDR3 protein. Size is omitted from some rows. Given values are once, few, many or a class for expanded clones.

>TRBV4-2|NA|14
CASSHRDSPNEAFF
>TRBV20-1|few|12
CSARQGEETQYF
>TRBV19|NA|14
CASREQFNTGELFF
>TRBV5-1|few|14
CASSLARGDYGYTF
>TRBV6-1|NA|14
CASSEWRVNYGYTF
>TRBV27|NA|15
CASSLAGLFEETQYF
>TRBV29-1|NA|16
CSVEYVKQGLPYGYTF
>TRBV7-8|many|15
CASSLGVGGHYGYTF
>TRBV10-3|NA|14
CAINEVPGADTQYF
>TRBV10-3|many|15
CAISASQGLNQPQHF
>TRBV29-1|NA|11
CSVVSNEKLFF
>TRBV6-2/TRBV6-3|few|18
CASSYSNRRLANKETQYF